The rows below give T cell receptor beta chains drawn from one sample of a study of T cell responses to AZD1222 COVID-19 vaccine. Repertoires were generated with immunoSEQ multiplex PCR, while TCRdb's copy carries only in-frame clones and drops some. The sample has 65,000 to 100,000 clones; around 93% are singletons. The sequencing here drew on peripheral blood, taken 28 days after the second AZD1222 dose. The receptors were sampled from an adult who received the AZD1222 COVID-19 vaccine. Each CDR3 is given with its conserved first and last residue. D genes are given only for firm matches. A row's size may be missing; if present it is once, few, many or a size class.

j_gene | v_gene | d_gene | abundance | CDR3nt | CDR3aa
TRBJ1-5 | TRBV7-3 | . | . | TGTGCCAGCAGCTTAGGGGAGAATCAGCCCCAGCATTTT | CASSLGENQPQHF
TRBJ1-4 | TRBV30 | . | . | TGTGCCTGGGCGGCACAACCGGGGGAAAAACTGTTTTTT | CAWAAQPGEKLFF
TRBJ2-7 | TRBV19 | . | once | TGTGCCAGTAGTCTGCGACCCTCCTACGAGCAGTACTTC | CASSLRPSYEQYF
TRBJ2-7 | TRBV20-1 | . | . | TGCAGTGCCCTTTCCTACGAGCAGTACTTC | CSALSYEQYF
TRBJ2-3 | TRBV10-3 | TRBD2 | . | TGTGCCATCAACCAGGGACTAGCGGACACAGATACGCAGTATTTT | CAINQGLADTDTQYF
TRBJ2-7 | TRBV24-1 | TRBD2 | . | TGTGCCACCAGTGATTTAGCGGGGGAGCAGTACTTC | CATSDLAGEQYF
TRBJ1-1 | TRBV6-1 | . | . | TGTGCCAGCAGCATGAACACTGAAGCTTTCTTT | CASSMNTEAFF
TRBJ2-7 | TRBV6-5 | TRBD1 | few | TGTGCCAGCAGTCGGACAGGGGGCTTATACGAGCAGTACTTC | CASSRTGGLYEQYF
TRBJ2-5 | TRBV19 | . | . | TGTGCCAGTAGTAGGGGACGACAGTACCAAGAGACCCAGTACTTC | CASSRGRQYQETQYF
TRBJ1-2 | TRBV6-2/TRBV6-3 | . | . | TGTGCCAGCAGTTCCCAGGCCTATGGCTACACCTTC | CASSSQAYGYTF
TRBJ2-6 | TRBV19 | . | . | TGTGCGAAGGACCGGTCTGGGGCCAACGTCCTGACTTTC | CAKDRSGANVLTF
TRBJ2-7 | TRBV3-1/TRBV3-2 | TRBD2 | . | TGTGCCAGCAGCCGGGGACTAGCGGGAGAGGTCGAGCAGTACTTC | CASSRGLAGEVEQYF
TRBJ1-5 | TRBV19 | TRBD1 | . | TGTGCCAGTAGTCAGGACAGGGGAAGATCATTCAATCAGCCCCAGCATTTT | CASSQDRGRSFNQPQHF
TRBJ1-4 | TRBV18 | . | . | TGTGCCAGCTCACCAGCAGGGGATGAAAAACTGTTTTTT | CASSPAGDEKLFF
TRBJ1-1 | TRBV6-5 | TRBD1 | . | TGTGCCAGCAGCCAGGGACAGATTAACACTGAAGCTTTCTTT | CASSQGQINTEAFF
TRBJ2-7 | TRBV7-8 | . | . | TGTGCCAGCAGCTTGGTGGCAGTCAGCTCCTACGAGCAGTACTTC | CASSLVAVSSYEQYF
TRBJ2-1 | TRBV15 | TRBD2 | . | TGTGCCACCAGCAGAGCGGGAGGATACAATGAGCAGTTCTTC | CATSRAGGYNEQFF
TRBJ1-2 | TRBV6-5 | TRBD1 | . | TGTGCCAGCAGTTACCAACAGGGGCTCGGCTATGGCTACACCTTC | CASSYQQGLGYGYTF
TRBJ2-7 | TRBV27 | . | . | TGTGCCAGCAGTTTATCGAGGGGACGTGTGGACTACGAGCAGTACTTC | CASSLSRGRVDYEQYF
TRBJ2-7 | TRBV2 | TRBD2 | . | TGTGCCAGCACCCTCGGACTAGCGAGCTCCTACGAGCAGTACTTC | CASTLGLASSYEQYF
TRBJ2-7 | TRBV19 | . | . | TGTGCCAGTAGTATTAGCGCGACCGTCGAGCAGTACTTC | CASSISATVEQYF
TRBJ2-3 | TRBV18 | . | . | TGTGCCAGCTCACCCACGGGGGATACGCAGTATTTT | CASSPTGDTQYF
TRBJ1-2 | TRBV28 | . | . | TGTGCCAGCAGCCTCCAGCCAGGGAATGGCTACACCTTC | CASSLQPGNGYTF
TRBJ2-7 | TRBV5-4 | TRBD2 | . | TGTGCCAGCAGAGGGACTAGCGCACCCTACGAGCAGTACTTC | CASRGTSAPYEQYF
TRBJ2-7 | TRBV6-5 | TRBD2 | . | TGTGCCAGCAGTTACTCCTTAGCGGGAGACTACGAGCAGTACTTC | CASSYSLAGDYEQYF
TRBJ1-1 | TRBV6-2/TRBV6-3 | . | few | TGTGCCAGCAGCATTAAGTGGGACACTGAAGCTTTCTTT | CASSIKWDTEAFF
TRBJ1-6 | TRBV19 | . | . | TGTGCCAGTAGAAGGCGGGAGGGAAATTCACCCCTCCACTTT | CASRRREGNSPLHF
TRBJ2-7 | TRBV5-1 | TRBD2 | . | TGCGCCAGCAGCTTGGTTGGGACTAGATTCAACGAGCAGTACTTC | CASSLVGTRFNEQYF
TRBJ2-2 | TRBV12-5 | . | . | TGTGCTAGTGGTCTAGGGGTTTCCGGGGAGCTGTTTTTT | CASGLGVSGELFF
TRBJ2-1 | TRBV7-3 | TRBD2 | . | TGTGCCAGCAGCTTAGCGGGAGGGCTCAATGAGCAGTTCTTC | CASSLAGGLNEQFF
TRBJ2-1 | TRBV27 | TRBD1 | . | TGTGCCAGCAGAATTACAGGGGGGAATGAGCAGTTCTTC | CASRITGGNEQFF
TRBJ2-2 | TRBV5-8 | . | . | TGTGCCAGCAGCTCCCCAGGGGCGCTGAGGACCGGGGAGCTGTTTTTT | CASSSPGALRTGELFF
TRBJ1-1 | TRBV7-3 | . | . | TGTGCCAGCAGCTTAAAAGGGACGGAGAGGACTGAAGCTTTCTTT | CASSLKGTERTEAFF
TRBJ2-1 | TRBV9 | TRBD2 | . | TGTGCCAGCAGCGGCCCCCGGGGGGATGAGCAGTTCTTC | CASSGPRGDEQFF
TRBJ2-1 | TRBV19 | TRBD2 | . | TGTGCCAGTACAAGGGGACTAGCGGGAGGGAGGATTATTGATGAGCAGTTCTTC | CASTRGLAGGRIIDEQFF
TRBJ1-6 | TRBV27 | . | . | TGTGCCAGCAGTTACCAGGCGAGTTATAATTCACCCCTCCACTTT | CASSYQASYNSPLHF
TRBJ2-7 | TRBV19 | . | . | TGTGCCAGTAGTCCCGGGACAACCTACGAGCAGTACTTC | CASSPGTTYEQYF